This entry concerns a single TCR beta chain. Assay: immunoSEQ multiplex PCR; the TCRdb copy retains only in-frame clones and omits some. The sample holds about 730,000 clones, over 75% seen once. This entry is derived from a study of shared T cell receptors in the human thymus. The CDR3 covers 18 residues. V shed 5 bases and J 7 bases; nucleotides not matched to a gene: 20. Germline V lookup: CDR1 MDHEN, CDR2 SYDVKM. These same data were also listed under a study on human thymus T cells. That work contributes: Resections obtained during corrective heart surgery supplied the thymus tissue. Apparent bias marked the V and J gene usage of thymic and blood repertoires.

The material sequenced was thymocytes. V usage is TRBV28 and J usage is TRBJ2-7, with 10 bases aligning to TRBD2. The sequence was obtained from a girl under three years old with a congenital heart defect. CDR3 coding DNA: TGTGCCAGCAGTCTACCACACCAATACACTAGCGGGGACCGGGAGCAGTACTTC. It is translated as CASSLPHQYTSGDREQYF.